This TCR beta chain came from a study of vaccination effects on CD4 cells after COVID-19. Study summary: Samples were taken post-vaccine, and their median timing was 72 days after the second dose.

Viral peptide pool expansion of antigen-specific CD4+ T cells preceded sequencing in the ViraFEST assay. Upon completion of more than 9 days in culture, CD4+ T cells were isolated. Two doses of BNT162b2 or mRNA-1273 vaccine were administered to participants. Cells had half their medium changed to IL-2 medium on days 3 and 7. This clone was counted only a few times. Antigen unknown. Profiled with immunoSEQ multiplex PCR; TCRdb holds only in-frame clones, not every one. The sample carries 30,000 to 40,000 clones, around three quarters recorded once. CDR3 length equals 14 residues. The V gene end was trimmed by 5 bases and the J gene end by 3 bases; junction bases not matched to a gene: 7. Germline CDR1 reads GTSNPN; CDR2 reads SVGIG (reference sequence).

This TCR derives from a human donor who received a COVID-19 vaccine. The source material was CD4+ T cells from PBMCs cultured with HCoV-229E spike peptides, sampled after COVID-19 vaccination. The V and J genes are TRBV30 and TRBJ1-5; the match to TRBD1 covers 7 bases. The CDR3 nucleotides read TGTGCCTGGGACCGGGACAGCCACAATCAGCCCCAGCATTTT. It is translated as CAWDRDSHNQPQHF.